A single T cell receptor (beta chain) is shown here with its context. The sample belongs to a study of monozygotic twins with inflammatory bowel disease. TCRdb reworked the 5' RACE reads into one entry per CDR3 protein, no DNA. This sample's table reports around 100,000 distinct CDR3 sequences. Germline CDR1 and CDR2: LGHDT and YNNKEL (reference sequence). The CDR3 is made up of 14 amino acids. The rearrangement links TRBV3-1 to TRBJ2-7. The TCR sequence derives from a human donor with ulcerative colitis or Crohn's disease, or a healthy co-twin of an affected twin (not recorded which). The sample comprised blood. CDR3: CASSQDSSSYEQYF.